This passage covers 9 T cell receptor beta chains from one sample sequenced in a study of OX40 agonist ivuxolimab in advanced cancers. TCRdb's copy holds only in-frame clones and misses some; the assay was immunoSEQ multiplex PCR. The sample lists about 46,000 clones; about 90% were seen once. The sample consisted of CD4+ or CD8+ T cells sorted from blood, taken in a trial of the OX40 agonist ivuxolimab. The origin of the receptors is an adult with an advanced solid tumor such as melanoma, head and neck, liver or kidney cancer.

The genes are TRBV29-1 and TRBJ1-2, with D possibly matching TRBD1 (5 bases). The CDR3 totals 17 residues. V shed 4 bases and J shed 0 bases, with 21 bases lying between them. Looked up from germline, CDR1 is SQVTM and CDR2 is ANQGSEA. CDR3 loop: CSVALTETETPNYGYTF. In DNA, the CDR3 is TGCAGCGTTGCCCTTACTGAGACAGAAACTCCTAACTATGGCTACACCTTC.

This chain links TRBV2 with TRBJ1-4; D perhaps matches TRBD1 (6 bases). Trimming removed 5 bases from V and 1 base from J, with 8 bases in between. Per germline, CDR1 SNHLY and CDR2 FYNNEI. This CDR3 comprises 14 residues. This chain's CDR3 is CASSQDRTNEKLFF. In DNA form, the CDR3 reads TGTGCCAGCAGTCAGGACAGAACTAATGAAAAACTGTTTTTT.

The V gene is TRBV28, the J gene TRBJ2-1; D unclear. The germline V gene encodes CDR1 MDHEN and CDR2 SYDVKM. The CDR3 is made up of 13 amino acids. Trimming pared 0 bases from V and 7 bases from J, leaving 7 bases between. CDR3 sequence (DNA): TGTGCCAGCAGTTTATGGCTAGGGAATGAGCAGTTCTTC. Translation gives CASSLWLGNEQFF.

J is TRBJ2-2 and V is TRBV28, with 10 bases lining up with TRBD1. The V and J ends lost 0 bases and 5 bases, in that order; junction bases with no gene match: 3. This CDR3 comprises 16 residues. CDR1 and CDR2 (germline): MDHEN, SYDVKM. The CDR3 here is CASSLWTGGETGELFF. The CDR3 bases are TGTGCCAGCAGTTTATGGACAGGGGGCGAAACCGGGGAGCTGTTTTTT.

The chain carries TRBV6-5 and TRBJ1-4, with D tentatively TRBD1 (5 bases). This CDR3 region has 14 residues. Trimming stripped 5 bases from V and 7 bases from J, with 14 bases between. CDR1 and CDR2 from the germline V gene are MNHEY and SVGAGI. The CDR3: CASSNPERGEKLFF. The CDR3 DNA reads TGTGCCAGCAGTAACCCCGAAAGGGGTGAAAAACTGTTTTTT.

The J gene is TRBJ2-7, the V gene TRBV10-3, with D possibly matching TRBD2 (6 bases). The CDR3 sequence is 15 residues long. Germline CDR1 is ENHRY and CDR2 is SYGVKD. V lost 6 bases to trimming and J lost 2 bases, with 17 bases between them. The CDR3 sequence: CAISLDYNPTYEQYF. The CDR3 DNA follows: TGTGCCATCAGCTTGGACTACAACCCTACCTACGAGCAGTACTTC.

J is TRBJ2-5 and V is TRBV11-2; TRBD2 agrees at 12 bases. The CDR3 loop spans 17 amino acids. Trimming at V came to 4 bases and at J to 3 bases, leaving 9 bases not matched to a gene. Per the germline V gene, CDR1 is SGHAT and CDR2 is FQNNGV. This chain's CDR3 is CASSSQRLAGEEETQYF. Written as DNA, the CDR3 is TGTGCCAGCAGCTCACAAAGACTAGCGGGAGAGGAAGAGACCCAGTACTTC.

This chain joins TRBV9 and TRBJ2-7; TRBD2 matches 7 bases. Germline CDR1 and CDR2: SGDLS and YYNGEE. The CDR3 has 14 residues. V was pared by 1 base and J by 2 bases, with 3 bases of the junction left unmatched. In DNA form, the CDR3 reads TGTGCCAGCAGCGTAAGGGCGGGAGCCTACGAGCAGTACTTC. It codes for CASSVRAGAYEQYF.

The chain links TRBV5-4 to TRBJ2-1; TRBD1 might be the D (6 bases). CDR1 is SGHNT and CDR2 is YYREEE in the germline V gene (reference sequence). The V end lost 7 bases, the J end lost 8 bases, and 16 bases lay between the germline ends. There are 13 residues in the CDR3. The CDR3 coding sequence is TGTGCCAGCCACAGGGCAGGGTTCGATGAGCAGTTCTTC. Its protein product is CASHRAGFDEQFF.